This T cell receptor (beta chain) appears in the sequencing data of a study of cytomegalovirus exposure and HLA in healthy donors. The PCR contained 60 Vbeta and 13 Jbeta primers. TCRdb's copy holds only in-frame clones and misses some; the assay was immunoSEQ multiplex PCR. The sample shows about 59,000 clones, 75% to 90% of them seen only once. The CDR3 is made up of 13 amino acids. Germline loops: CDR1 SNHLY, CDR2 FYNNEI. V was clipped by 7 bases and J by 7 bases; unmatched bases: 5. The sequencing input was PBMCs. This clonotype originated in a woman in her thirties or forties in good health and CMV-seronegative. V usage is TRBV2 and J usage is TRBJ2-1; 9 bases are shared with TRBD1. The CDR3 nucleotides are TGTGCCAGCACCTCGGGACAGGGAAATGAGCAGTTCTTC. Its protein product is CASTSGQGNEQFF.